Here is one TCR beta chain with its context. Its antigen remains unidentified. The data are from a study of T cell therapy after organ transplantation. Study observations and caveats: Confounding by concurrent antirejection or antiviral medications was not assessed.

Time point defined: 20-29 weeks after completion of therapy. The repertoire was sequenced with immunoSEQ multiplex PCR; TCRdb's copy has only in-frame clones and lacks some. Seen here are 20,000 or so clones, around 83% observed once, and the top ten hold approximately 39%. Germline loops: CDR1 SGDLS, CDR2 YYNGEE. Trimming removed 0 bases at V and 6 bases at J, with 5 bases between. This CDR3 is built from 12 residues. The chain uses TRBV9 and TRBJ2-3, with a tentative D call TRBD1 (5 bases). This clonotype was sampled from a human patient who had received a solid organ transplant and had CMV disease. Part of the T cell pool may stem from the graft donor. The material sequenced was CD8+ T cells from blood, taken after autologous CMV-specific T cell therapy. The CDR3 nucleotides are TGTGCCAGCAGCGTAGCAGGGGATACGCAGTATTTT. Amino acids: CASSVAGDTQYF.